This is a list of T cell receptor beta chains from one sample in a study of blood T cell repertoires in COVID-19. Only in-frame clones appear in the TCRdb table, and some are missing; sequencing was by immunoSEQ multiplex PCR. This table holds around 310,000 clones, around 90% found once. The sequencing input was peripheral blood. All receptors come from a woman in her forties with COVID-19, enrolled during active disease. CDR3s include the opening cysteine and the closing phenylalanine or tryptophan. The D gene is left open where the match is weak. Expanded clones are given a class, and other clones once, few, many or no size at all.

D: -
V: TRBV29-1
J: TRBJ2-1
size: -
DNA: TGCAGCGGAGGGCGTTCTTCCTACAATGAGCAGTTCTTC
CDR3: CSGGRSSYNEQFF

D: TRBD1
V: TRBV7-6
J: TRBJ1-3
size: once
DNA: TGTGCCAGCAGCTTAGCAGGGGGCGCAAAGGGTGGAAACACCATATATTTT
CDR3: CASSLAGGAKGGNTIYF

D: -
V: TRBV7-2
J: TRBJ1-1
size: -
DNA: TGTGCCAGCAGCTCCCGGCAGGTGAACACTGAAGCTTTCTTT
CDR3: CASSSRQVNTEAFF

D: -
V: TRBV4-3
J: TRBJ1-5
size: -
DNA: TGCGCCAGCAGCCAAGTTCACAGTCCTAATAGCAATCAGCCCCAGCATTTT
CDR3: CASSQVHSPNSNQPQHF

D: TRBD2
V: TRBV7-8
J: TRBJ2-1
size: -
DNA: TGTGCCAGCAGCTTAGGGGCGGGAGGGGCGCTGGGGCAGTTCTTC
CDR3: CASSLGAGGALGQFF

D: TRBD2
V: TRBV5-4
J: TRBJ2-5
size: -
DNA: TGTGCCAGCAGCTCCGGACTAGATTCGTGGGAGACCCAGTACTTC
CDR3: CASSSGLDSWETQYF

D: -
V: TRBV5-6
J: TRBJ1-4
size: -
DNA: TGTGCCAGCAGCTTAGCCCCACGTGAAAAACTGTTTTTT
CDR3: CASSLAPREKLFF

D: -
V: TRBV5-1
J: TRBJ2-1
size: -
DNA: TGCGCCAGCAGCTCCCCAGATGAGCAGTTCTTC
CDR3: CASSSPDEQFF

D: TRBD1
V: TRBV3-1/TRBV3-2
J: TRBJ1-2
size: -
DNA: TGTGCCAGCAGCTCCCGGGACAGGGGGCTAGTCACCTTC
CDR3: CASSSRDRGLVTF

D: TRBD1
V: TRBV18
J: TRBJ1-4
size: -
DNA: TGTGCCAGCTCACCACTTCTGCCCGGGACAGGAGATGAAAAACTGTTTTTT
CDR3: CASSPLLPGTGDEKLFF

D: -
V: TRBV28
J: TRBJ2-1
size: -
DNA: TGTGCCAGCAGTTCTATCGGGGGAGGCCGGAATGAGCAGTTCTTC
CDR3: CASSSIGGGRNEQFF

D: TRBD2
V: TRBV4-3
J: TRBJ2-3
size: once
DNA: TGCGCCAGCAGCCAAGATGTTGCGGGAGGGTCGGCGGCGCAGTATTTT
CDR3: CASSQDVAGGSAAQYF

D: TRBD1
V: TRBV4-3
J: TRBJ1-3
size: once
DNA: TGCGCCAGCAGCCGTATTACTGGGGGACAGGGGGCTGGAAACACCATATATTTT
CDR3: CASSRITGGQGAGNTIYF

D: -
V: TRBV4-3
J: TRBJ2-3
size: -
DNA: TGCGCCAGCAGCCATCCCTCGCCCGAGGGCGGAGATACGCAGTATTTT
CDR3: CASSHPSPEGGDTQYF

D: -
V: TRBV30
J: TRBJ1-6
size: -
DNA: TGTGCCTGGAGTGTACTCGGGGGGCGTTATAATTCACCCCTCCACTTT
CDR3: CAWSVLGGRYNSPLHF

D: -
V: TRBV19
J: TRBJ1-1
size: -
DNA: TGTGCCAGTAGTTTGGGACTGCCCGGGAACACTGAAGCTTTCTTT
CDR3: CASSLGLPGNTEAFF

D: -
V: TRBV30
J: TRBJ1-1
size: -
DNA: TGTGCCTGGAGTGTACCGGGAGGGCTGAACACTGAAGCTTTCTTT
CDR3: CAWSVPGGLNTEAFF

D: TRBD2
V: TRBV2
J: TRBJ2-5
size: -
DNA: TGTGCCAGCATCAGGGAGGGGACCCAGTACTTC
CDR3: CASIREGTQYF

D: -
V: TRBV5-5
J: TRBJ1-1
size: -
DNA: TGTGCCAGCAGCTTGGGGTCTCCGGGTCTAGGAAAAGCTTTCTTT
CDR3: CASSLGSPGLGKAFF

D: TRBD1
V: TRBV27
J: TRBJ1-2
size: few
DNA: TGTGCCAGCAGTAACAGGGGTGGAGGCTACACCTTC
CDR3: CASSNRGGGYTF

D: -
V: TRBV5-1
J: TRBJ2-3
size: -
DNA: TGCGCCAGCAGCTGGGGGCAGGGTCTCACAGATACGCAGTATTTT
CDR3: CASSWGQGLTDTQYF

D: TRBD1
V: TRBV6-6
J: TRBJ2-1
size: -
DNA: TGTGCCAGCAGTCGATGGGGACAGCCCTTGAGCTCCTACAATGAGCAGTTCTTC
CDR3: CASSRWGQPLSSYNEQFF

D: -
V: TRBV24-1
J: TRBJ2-1
size: -
DNA: TGTGCCACCAGTGATTTGGGGTTTATTGGTCGTGGGGCCTTGTCTAATAAATCCTACAATGAGCAGTTCTTC
CDR3: CATSDLGFIGRGALSNKSYNEQFF

D: -
V: TRBV9
J: TRBJ2-7
size: -
DNA: TGTGCCAGCAGCGTAACAGAGGGGGTATACGAGCAGTACTTC
CDR3: CASSVTEGVYEQYF

D: -
V: TRBV28
J: TRBJ1-3
size: -
DNA: TGTGCCACTTTAAGAGGCGGATCCTTCTCTGGAAACACCATATATTTT
CDR3: CATLRGGSFSGNTIYF

D: TRBD1
V: TRBV5-1
J: TRBJ1-5
size: -
DNA: TGCGCCAGCAGCTCGACAGGGGATAGCAATCAGCCCCAGCATTTT
CDR3: CASSSTGDSNQPQHF

D: TRBD2
V: TRBV2
J: TRBJ2-7
size: few
DNA: TGTGCCAGTTCCGGGAGGGGCGGGAGTGGAGTTAGGCAGTACTTC
CDR3: CASSGRGGSGVRQYF

D: TRBD2
V: TRBV18
J: TRBJ2-2
size: -
DNA: TGTGCCAGCTCACCAACTAGCGGGAGCATCACCGGGGAGCTGTTTTTT
CDR3: CASSPTSGSITGELFF

D: TRBD1
V: TRBV5-4
J: TRBJ1-1
size: -
DNA: TGTGCCAGCAGCTCCCAGACAGGGAGGACTGAAGCTTTCTTT
CDR3: CASSSQTGRTEAFF

D: TRBD2
V: TRBV28
J: TRBJ2-1
size: -
DNA: TGTGCCAGCAGTTTAAAGTCTAGCGGGAGGGCCGAGTTCTTC
CDR3: CASSLKSSGRAEFF

D: -
V: TRBV6-1
J: TRBJ1-6
size: -
DNA: TGTGCCAGCAGTGGGGGCGAAACCCCTAGGAGCTCCTATAATTCACCCCTCCACTTT
CDR3: CASSGGETPRSSYNSPLHF

D: TRBD1
V: TRBV9
J: TRBJ1-6
size: -
DNA: TGTGCCAGCAGCGTAGCTCAGGGACAGCCCCTCCACTTT
CDR3: CASSVAQGQPLHF

D: -
V: TRBV28
J: TRBJ1-5
size: -
DNA: TGTGCCAGCAGTTTTGGCCGACAGATTTATAGCAATCAGCCCCAGCATTTT
CDR3: CASSFGRQIYSNQPQHF

D: TRBD1
V: TRBV4-1
J: TRBJ1-5
size: few
DNA: TGCGCCAGCAGCCAAGATCTTAGGGACAGTGATTATAGCAATCAGCCCCAGCATTTT
CDR3: CASSQDLRDSDYSNQPQHF

D: TRBD1
V: TRBV6-5
J: TRBJ2-2
size: -
DNA: TGTGCCGGGGGACAGGGGGCGGGGGAGCTGTTTTTT
CDR3: CAGGQGAGELFF

D: -
V: TRBV11-1
J: TRBJ2-5
size: -
DNA: TGTGCCAGCAGCTTACAGGGTGGGCAGACCCAGTACTTC
CDR3: CASSLQGGQTQYF

D: -
V: TRBV11-1
J: TRBJ1-2
size: -
DNA: TGTGCCAGCAGCTCAATACTCAGGGATTCGGCGTTCGGCTACACCTTC
CDR3: CASSSILRDSAFGYTF

D: TRBD1
V: TRBV28
J: TRBJ1-4
size: -
DNA: TGTGCCAGCAGTTTTCCTACCTACCGACAGGGGGAAAAACTGTTTTTT
CDR3: CASSFPTYRQGEKLFF

D: -
V: TRBV28
J: TRBJ1-2
size: -
DNA: TGTGCCAGCAGTCGCCCAGGGGTTCATGATGGCTACACCTTC
CDR3: CASSRPGVHDGYTF

D: -
V: TRBV5-4
J: TRBJ1-1
size: -
DNA: TGTGCCAGCAGCCCGGTGGAAGGGGGAAGGGAAGCTTTCTTT
CDR3: CASSPVEGGREAFF

D: -
V: TRBV6-1
J: TRBJ1-1
size: -
DNA: TGTGCCAGCAGTGAGGCAGGGGCCGGCACTGAAGCTTTCTTT
CDR3: CASSEAGAGTEAFF

D: -
V: TRBV5-1
J: TRBJ2-7
size: -
DNA: TGCGCCAGCGGTCCGACAGGCCCCTACGAGCAGTACTTC
CDR3: CASGPTGPYEQYF

D: -
V: TRBV5-4
J: TRBJ2-1
size: -
DNA: TGTGCCAGCAGCTTGGAACAGGGCCAATTCTCCTACAATGAGCAGTTCTTC
CDR3: CASSLEQGQFSYNEQFF

D: TRBD1
V: TRBV7-2
J: TRBJ1-2
size: -
DNA: TGTGCCAGCAGCCCCCAACCTTCGGGACAGGGCTATGGCTACACCTTC
CDR3: CASSPQPSGQGYGYTF

D: TRBD1
V: TRBV11-3
J: TRBJ2-1
size: -
DNA: TGTGCCAGCAGCCCGGGACAGGGACACAATGAGCAGTTCTTC
CDR3: CASSPGQGHNEQFF

D: -
V: TRBV7-2
J: TRBJ2-7
size: -
DNA: TGTGCCAGCAGCTTAGGTCACGCGGTCTACGAGCAGTACTTC
CDR3: CASSLGHAVYEQYF

D: TRBD1
V: TRBV7-6
J: TRBJ1-3
size: -
DNA: TGTGCCAGCAGTCGGACAGGGGAGAACACCATATATTTT
CDR3: CASSRTGENTIYF

D: -
V: TRBV11-2
J: TRBJ2-7
size: -
DNA: TGTGCCAGCAGCCTGGGGCCGGGGCAGGGGAAAATCTACGAGCAGTACTTC
CDR3: CASSLGPGQGKIYEQYF